These T cell receptor beta chains were read from a single sample in a study of human T cells and chemical hapten exposure. TCRdb redid the calling of the RACE reads with MiXCR, one entry per CDR3 protein. In the table there are over 30,000 distinct CDR3 sequences, over 7.5% of which are singletons. The specimen was whole blood, collected in connection with sensitization to the hapten diphenylcyclopropenone (DPC). These TCRs come from a man aged 45 to 65 with alopecia areata. Some clones in this sample may be carry-over from other donors' samples. Both conserved end residues are part of each CDR3. D genes are given only for firm matches. Where a row states a size, it is once, few, many or the class of an expanded clone; other rows omit it.

D gene,V gene,clone size,CDR3 length,J gene,CDR3 protein,CDR3 DNA
.,TRBV24-1,few,13,TRBJ2-1,CATSDSPTGRQFF,TGTGCCACCAGTGATTCACCAACAGGGAGGCAGTTCTTC
TRBD2,TRBV2,many,15,TRBJ2-3,CASNELAGGADTQYF,TGTGCCAGCAACGAACTAGCGGGAGGGGCAGATACGCAGTATTTT
TRBD1,TRBV5-1,many,16,TRBJ1-2,CASSLVSPGQDSGYTF,TGCGCCAGCAGCTTGGTATCTCCGGGACAGGACTCTGGCTACACCTTC
.,TRBV4-2,many,17,TRBJ2-1,CASSQEVEGTTYNEQFF,TGTGCCAGCAGCCAAGAAGTAGAGGGTACCACCTACAATGAGCAGTTCTTC
.,TRBV12-3/TRBV12-4,few,14,TRBJ2-7,CASSRQRSSYEQYF,TGTGCCAGCAGTCGACAGAGAAGCTCCTACGAGCAGTACTTC
TRBD1,TRBV29-1,many,14,TRBJ2-7,CSVLRGQDNYEQYF,TGCAGCGTTCTAAGGGGACAGGATAACTACGAGCAGTACTTC
.,TRBV12-3/TRBV12-4,many,11,TRBJ2-3,CASSWRNTQYF,TGTGCCAGCAGTTGGAGGAATACGCAGTATTTT
TRBD1,TRBV29-1,once,12,TRBJ2-7,CSVGQGMDEQYF,TGCAGCGTGGGACAGGGGATGGACGAGCAGTACTTC
.,TRBV5-4,few,17,TRBJ2-3,CASSLVSSGTGTDTQYF,TGTGCCAGCAGCTTGGTCTCTAGCGGGACAGGGACAGATACGCAGTATTTT
TRBD1,TRBV29-1,.,14,TRBJ2-3,CSVLNRGSTDTQYF,TGCAGCGTTCTTAACAGGGGGAGCACAGATACGCAGTATTTT
.,TRBV29-1,many,12,TRBJ2-3,CSVPGITDTQYF,TGCAGCGTTCCGGGGATCACAGATACGCAGTATTTT
.,TRBV4-1,many,18,TRBJ1-5,CASSQDFQAHASNQPQHF,TGCGCCAGCAGCCAAGATTTTCAAGCCCACGCTAGCAATCAGCCCCAGCATTTT
.,TRBV6-1,many,16,TRBJ2-1,CASSAQSPPLHNEQFF,TGTGCCAGCAGTGCCCAGTCACCCCCGCTCCACAATGAGCAGTTCTTC
TRBD1,TRBV29-1,many,15,TRBJ2-6,CSVGTGQSGANVLTF,TGCAGCGTGGGGACAGGGCAGTCTGGGGCCAACGTCCTGACTTTC
TRBD2,TRBV7-8,many,16,TRBJ2-3,CASSPSWTSGKDTQYF,TGTGCCAGCAGCCCCTCTTGGACTAGCGGGAAGGATACGCAGTATTTT
TRBD2,TRBV7-9,few,16,TRBJ2-1,CASSSATSGLYNEQFF,TGTGCCAGCAGCTCGGCGACTAGCGGACTCTACAATGAGCAGTTCTTC
TRBD2,TRBV6-2/TRBV6-3,.,13,TRBJ2-7,CASSYGGRGEQYF,TGTGCCAGCAGTTACGGCGGGAGGGGCGAGCAGTACTTC
TRBD1,TRBV12-3/TRBV12-4,many,17,TRBJ2-6,CASSAGTGFSGANVLTF,TGTGCCAGCAGTGCCGGGACAGGGTTCTCTGGGGCCAACGTCCTGACTTTC
.,TRBV6-1,.,14,TRBJ1-5,CASNDAGRYQPQHF,TGTGCCAGCAATGACGCAGGGAGGTATCAGCCCCAGCATTTT
.,TRBV27,many,17,TRBJ2-1,CASSLSGSTDSYNEQFF,TGTGCCAGCAGTTTAAGCGGTTCGACCGACTCCTACAATGAGCAGTTCTTC
.,TRBV9,.,15,TRBJ2-1,CASSVMGGNYNEQFF,TGTGCCAGCAGCGTCATGGGCGGGAACTACAATGAGCAGTTCTTC
.,TRBV18,.,13,TRBJ2-7,CASSPPGSDEQYF,TGTGCCAGCTCACCACCGGGGTCTGACGAGCAGTACTTC
.,TRBV10-1,many,14,TRBJ2-7,CASSALPGYYEQYF,TGCGCCAGCAGTGCCTTACCAGGGTACTACGAGCAGTACTTC
.,TRBV29-1,many,12,TRBJ2-1,CSVVAVYNEQFF,TGCAGCGTTGTAGCAGTATACAATGAGCAGTTCTTC
TRBD1,TRBV3-1,few,13,TRBJ2-7,CASSRGQEYEQYF,TGTGCCAGCAGCCGAGGACAGGAATACGAGCAGTACTTC
.,TRBV3-1,many,14,TRBJ2-7,CASSQDPELDEQYF,TGTGCCAGCAGCCAAGATCCGGAATTGGACGAGCAGTACTTC
.,TRBV2,few,12,TRBJ2-7,CASSRDGYEQYF,TGTGCCAGCAGCCGGGATGGTTACGAGCAGTACTTC
TRBD1,TRBV28,many,14,TRBJ2-7,CASRPDRVGYEQYF,TGTGCCAGCAGACCGGACAGGGTCGGGTACGAGCAGTACTTC
.,TRBV3-1,many,12,TRBJ1-1,CASSQGATEAFF,TGTGCCAGCAGCCAGGGAGCGACTGAAGCTTTCTTT
TRBD1,TRBV19,many,15,TRBJ2-7,CASRAYPQGAYEQYF,TGTGCCAGTCGAGCCTACCCACAGGGGGCCTACGAGCAGTACTTC
.,TRBV28,many,15,TRBJ2-2,CASSLATGGTGELFF,TGTGCCAGCAGTTTAGCAACAGGCGGGACCGGGGAGCTGTTTTTT
TRBD1,TRBV30,few,15,TRBJ1-5,CAWSRQGRGSQPQHF,TGTGCCTGGAGTCGACAGGGTAGGGGAAGTCAGCCCCAGCATTTT
.,TRBV6-2/TRBV6-3,many,16,TRBJ2-1,CASNLSPKGSYNEQFF,TGTGCCAGCAACCTTAGCCCGAAGGGCTCCTACAATGAGCAGTTCTTC
.,TRBV7-9,few,16,TRBJ1-4,CASSPLGGKANEKLFF,TGTGCCAGCAGCCCATTGGGGGGCAAGGCTAATGAAAAACTGTTTTTT
.,TRBV11-2,.,15,TRBJ2-2,CASSLSGILGGELFF,TGTGCCAGCAGCCTTTCCGGGATCTTGGGGGGGGAGCTGTTTTTT
TRBD2,TRBV11-2,many,15,TRBJ2-3,CASSSGLAETDTQYF,TGTGCCAGCAGCTCAGGACTAGCGGAGACAGATACGCAGTATTTT
TRBD1,TRBV20-1,.,14,TRBJ2-7,CSAVTGTGRGEQYF,TGCAGTGCCGTAACCGGGACAGGACGGGGGGAGCAGTACTTC
.,TRBV11-3,many,13,TRBJ2-3,CASSPDYGDTQYF,TGTGCCAGCAGCCCCGACTATGGAGATACGCAGTATTTT
.,TRBV7-8,few,14,TRBJ2-7,CASSTEYLGYEQYF,TGTGCCAGCTCGACAGAGTACTTGGGTTACGAGCAGTACTTC
TRBD1,TRBV5-1,.,15,TRBJ1-4,CASRASGQRNEKLFF,TGCGCCAGCAGGGCTTCGGGACAGCGTAATGAAAAACTGTTTTTT
TRBD2,TRBV11-2,many,15,TRBJ2-3,CASSLRVAGVDTQYF,TGTGCCAGCAGCCTACGTGTAGCGGGAGTAGATACGCAGTATTTT
.,TRBV4-3,many,16,TRBJ1-3,CASSQDAAYSGNTIYF,TGCGCCAGCAGCCAAGATGCAGCTTACTCTGGAAACACCATATATTTT
.,TRBV29-1,few,10,TRBJ2-7,CSVVGREQYF,TGCAGCGTTGTCGGTCGGGAGCAGTACTTC
.,TRBV28,few,13,TRBJ1-1,CASSRGGPTEAFF,TGTGCCAGCAGTCGAGGAGGACCCACTGAAGCTTTCTTT
.,TRBV28,few,15,TRBJ1-2,CASSSLIDRPYGYTF,TGTGCCAGCAGTTCCTTAATCGACAGGCCGTATGGCTACACCTTC
.,TRBV7-2,few,13,TRBJ2-7,CASSRDISYEQYF,TGTGCCAGCAGTCGGGACATCTCCTACGAGCAGTACTTC
.,TRBV28,many,15,TRBJ2-3,CASSLYSQRADTQYF,TGTGCCAGCAGTTTATACAGTCAAAGGGCAGATACGCAGTATTTT
.,TRBV27,many,13,TRBJ1-6,CASSPVTDSPLHF,TGTGCCAGCAGTCCAGTGACGGATTCACCCCTCCACTTT